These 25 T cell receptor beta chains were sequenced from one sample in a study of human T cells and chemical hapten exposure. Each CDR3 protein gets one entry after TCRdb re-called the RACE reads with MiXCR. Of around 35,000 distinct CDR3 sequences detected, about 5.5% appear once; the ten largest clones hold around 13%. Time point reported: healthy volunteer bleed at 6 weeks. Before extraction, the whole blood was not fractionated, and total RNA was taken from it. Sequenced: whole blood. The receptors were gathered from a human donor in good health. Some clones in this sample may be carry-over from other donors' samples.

The CDR3 sequence is CASSPSPGQSREKLFF. The CDR3 coding sequence is TGCGCCAGCAGCCCCTCCCCCGGACAGTCCCGGGAAAAACTGTTTTTT. The genes are TRBV5-1 and TRBJ1-4; possibly TRBD1 for D (6 bases). There are 16 residues in the CDR3. CDR1 and CDR2 from the germline V gene are SGHRS and YFSETQ. V lost 4 bases and J 8 bases, leaving 21 bases between the germline ends.

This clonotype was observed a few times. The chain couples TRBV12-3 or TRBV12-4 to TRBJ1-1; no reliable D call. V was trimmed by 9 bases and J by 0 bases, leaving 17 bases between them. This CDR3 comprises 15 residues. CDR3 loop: CASGVGHTMNTEAFF. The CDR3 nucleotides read TGTGCCAGTGGGGTCGGGCACACCATGAACACTGAAGCTTTCTTT.

The CDR3 DNA follows: TGCAGTGCTAGCCCCAGGGGGCGGAACACCATATATTTT. The encoded protein is CSASPRGRNTIYF. The chain is built from TRBV20-1 and TRBJ1-3, with TRBD1 matching 8 bases. The length of the CDR3 is 13 residues. Trimming cost V 3 bases and J 7 bases; bases outside gene matches: 5. Looked up from germline, CDR1 is DFQATT and CDR2 is SNEGSKA (reference sequence).

The CDR3 DNA follows: TGTGCCAGCTCACCAACCAGCTACACCGGGGAGCTGTTTTTT. Amino acids: CASSPTSYTGELFF. This chain links TRBV18 with TRBJ2-2; unclear D gene. The CDR3 is made up of 14 amino acids. Germline V gene data show CDR1 as KGHSH and CDR2 as LQKENI. Trimming removed 2 bases at V and 3 bases at J, with 7 bases between.

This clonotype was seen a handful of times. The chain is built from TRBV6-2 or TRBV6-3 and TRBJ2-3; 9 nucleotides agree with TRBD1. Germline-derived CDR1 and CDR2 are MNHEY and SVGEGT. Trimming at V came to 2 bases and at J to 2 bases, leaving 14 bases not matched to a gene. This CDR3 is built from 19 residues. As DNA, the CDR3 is TGTGCCAGCAGTTACGCTTCTTGGACAGGGGCCGTCTACACAGATACGCAGTATTTT. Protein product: CASSYASWTGAVYTDTQYF.

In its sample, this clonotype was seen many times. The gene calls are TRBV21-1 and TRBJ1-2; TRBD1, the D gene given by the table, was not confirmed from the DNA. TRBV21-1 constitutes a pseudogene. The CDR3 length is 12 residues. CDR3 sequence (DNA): TGTGCCAGCAACCACAGGGTCTATGGCTACACCTTC. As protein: CASNHRVYGYTF.

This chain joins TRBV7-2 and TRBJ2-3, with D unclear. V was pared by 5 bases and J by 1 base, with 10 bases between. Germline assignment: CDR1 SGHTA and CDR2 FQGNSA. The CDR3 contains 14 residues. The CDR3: CASSPRFGTDTQYF. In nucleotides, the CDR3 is TGTGCCAGCAGCCCCCGGTTCGGCACAGATACGCAGTATTTT.

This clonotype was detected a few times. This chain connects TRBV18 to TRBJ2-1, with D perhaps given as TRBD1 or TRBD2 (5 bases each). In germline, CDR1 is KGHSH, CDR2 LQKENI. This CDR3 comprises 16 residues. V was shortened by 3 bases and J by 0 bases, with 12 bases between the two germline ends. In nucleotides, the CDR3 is TGTGCCAGCTCACCCCGGTGGGGGTTCTCCTACAATGAGCAGTTCTTC. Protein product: CASSPRWGFSYNEQFF.

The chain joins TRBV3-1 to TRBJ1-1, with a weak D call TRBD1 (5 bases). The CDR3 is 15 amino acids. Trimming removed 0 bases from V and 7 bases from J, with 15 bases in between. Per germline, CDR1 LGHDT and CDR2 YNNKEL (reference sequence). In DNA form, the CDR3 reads TGTGCCAGCAGCCAAGATTGGCAGGGAGCGGGTGAAGCTTTCTTT. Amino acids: CASSQDWQGAGEAFF.

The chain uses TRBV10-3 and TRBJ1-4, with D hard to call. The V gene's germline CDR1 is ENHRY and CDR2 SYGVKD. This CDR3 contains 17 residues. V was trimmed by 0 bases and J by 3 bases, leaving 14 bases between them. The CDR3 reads CAISESTWPGSNEKLFF. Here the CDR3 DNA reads TGTGCCATCAGTGAGTCGACGTGGCCGGGGTCTAATGAAAAACTGTTTTTT.

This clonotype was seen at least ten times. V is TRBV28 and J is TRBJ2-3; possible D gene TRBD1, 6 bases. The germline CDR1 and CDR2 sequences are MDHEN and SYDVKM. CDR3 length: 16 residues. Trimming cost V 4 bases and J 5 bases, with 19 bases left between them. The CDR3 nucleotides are TGTGCCAGCAGTTCCCCGGGTAGGGGGAGATTAGATACGCAGTATTTT. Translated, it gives CASSSPGRGRLDTQYF.

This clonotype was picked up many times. The CDR3 DNA reads TGTGCCAGCAGTCCGGGGACCCCAAATAACCAGCCCCAGCATTTT. It encodes CASSPGTPNNQPQHF. This chain connects TRBV12-3 or TRBV12-4 to TRBJ1-5; D perhaps matches TRBD1 (5 bases). The CDR3 has 15 residues. Trimming pared 5 bases from V and 7 bases from J, leaving 18 bases between.

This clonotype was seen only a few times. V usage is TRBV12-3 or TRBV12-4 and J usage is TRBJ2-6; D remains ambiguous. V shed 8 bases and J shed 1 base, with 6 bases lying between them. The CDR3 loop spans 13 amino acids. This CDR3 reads CASRNSGANVLTF. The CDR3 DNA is TGTGCCAGCCGAAATTCTGGGGCCAACGTCCTGACTTTC.

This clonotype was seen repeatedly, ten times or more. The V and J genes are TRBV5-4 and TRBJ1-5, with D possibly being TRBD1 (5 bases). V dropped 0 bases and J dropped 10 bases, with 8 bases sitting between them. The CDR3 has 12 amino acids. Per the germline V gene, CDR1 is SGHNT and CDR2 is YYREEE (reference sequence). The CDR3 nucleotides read TGTGCCAGCAGCTTGGGTCAGGGCCCCCAGCATTTT. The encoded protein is CASSLGQGPQHF.

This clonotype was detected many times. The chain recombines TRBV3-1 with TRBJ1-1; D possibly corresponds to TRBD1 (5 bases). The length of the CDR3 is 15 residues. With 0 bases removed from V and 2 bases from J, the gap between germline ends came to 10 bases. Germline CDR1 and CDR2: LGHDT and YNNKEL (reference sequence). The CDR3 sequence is CASSQDGRDNTEAFF. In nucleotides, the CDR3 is TGTGCCAGCAGCCAAGATGGGCGGGACAACACTGAAGCTTTCTTT. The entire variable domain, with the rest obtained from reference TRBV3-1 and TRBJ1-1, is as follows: DTAVSQTPKYLVTQMGNDKSIKCEQNLGHDTMYWYKQDSKKFLKIMFSYNNKELIINETVPNRFSPKSPDKAHLNLHINSLELGDSAVYFCASSQDGRDNTEAFFGQGTRLTVV.

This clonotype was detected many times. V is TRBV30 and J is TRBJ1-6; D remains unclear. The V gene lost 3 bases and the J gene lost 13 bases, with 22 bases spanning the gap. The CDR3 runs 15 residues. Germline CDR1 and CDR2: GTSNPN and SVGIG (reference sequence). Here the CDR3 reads CAWSYSGSVLFPLHF. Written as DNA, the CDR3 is TGTGCCTGGAGCTACTCCGGGTCAGTCCTCTTCCCCCTCCACTTT. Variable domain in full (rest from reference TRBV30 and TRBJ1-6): SQTIHQWPATLVQPVGSPLSLECTVEGTSNPNLYWYRQAAGRGLQLLFYSVGIGQISSEVPQNLSASRPQDRQFILSSKKLLLSDSGFYLCAWSYSGSVLFPLHFGNGTRLTVT.

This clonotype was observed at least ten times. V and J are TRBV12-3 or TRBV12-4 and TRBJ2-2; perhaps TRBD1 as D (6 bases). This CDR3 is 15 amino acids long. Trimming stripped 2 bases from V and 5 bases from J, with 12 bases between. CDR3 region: CASSLRRGSTGELFF. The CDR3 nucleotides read TGTGCCAGCAGTTTACGCAGGGGATCGACCGGGGAGCTGTTTTTT.

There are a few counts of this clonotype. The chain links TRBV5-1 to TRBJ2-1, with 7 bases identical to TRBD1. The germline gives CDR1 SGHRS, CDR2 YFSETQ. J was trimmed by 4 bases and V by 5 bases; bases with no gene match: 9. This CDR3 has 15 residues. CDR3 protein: CASSFDRAAYNEQFF. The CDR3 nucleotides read TGCGCCAGCAGTTTCGACAGGGCCGCTTACAATGAGCAGTTCTTC.

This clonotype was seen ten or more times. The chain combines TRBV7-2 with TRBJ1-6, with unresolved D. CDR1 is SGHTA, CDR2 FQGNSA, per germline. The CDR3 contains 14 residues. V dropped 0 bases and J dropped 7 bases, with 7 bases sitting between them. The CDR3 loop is CASSLARNNSPLHF. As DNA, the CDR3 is TGTGCCAGCAGCTTAGCCAGAAACAATTCACCCCTCCACTTT.

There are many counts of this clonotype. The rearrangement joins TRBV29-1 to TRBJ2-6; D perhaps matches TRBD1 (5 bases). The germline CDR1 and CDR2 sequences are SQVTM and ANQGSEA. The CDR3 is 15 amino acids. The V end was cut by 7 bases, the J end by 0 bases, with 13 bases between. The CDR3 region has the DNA TGCAGCGCGGCAGGGTTACTCTCTGGGGCCAACGTCCTGACTTTC. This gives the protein CSAAGLLSGANVLTF.

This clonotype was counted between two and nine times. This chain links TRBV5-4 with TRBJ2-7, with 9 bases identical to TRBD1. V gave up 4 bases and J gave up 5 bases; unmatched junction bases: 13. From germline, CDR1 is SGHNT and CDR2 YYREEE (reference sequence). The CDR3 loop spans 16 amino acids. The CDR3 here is CASSPDSGTGWHEQYF. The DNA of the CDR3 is TGTGCCAGCAGCCCTGATTCCGGGACAGGGTGGCACGAGCAGTACTTC.

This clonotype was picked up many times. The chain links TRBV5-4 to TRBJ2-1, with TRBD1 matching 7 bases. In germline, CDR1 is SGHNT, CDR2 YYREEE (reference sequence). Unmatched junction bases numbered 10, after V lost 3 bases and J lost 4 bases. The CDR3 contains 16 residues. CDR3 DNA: TGTGCCAGCAGCTCGCAGACAGGGCAGACTTACAATGAGCAGTTCTTC. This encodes CASSSQTGQTYNEQFF.

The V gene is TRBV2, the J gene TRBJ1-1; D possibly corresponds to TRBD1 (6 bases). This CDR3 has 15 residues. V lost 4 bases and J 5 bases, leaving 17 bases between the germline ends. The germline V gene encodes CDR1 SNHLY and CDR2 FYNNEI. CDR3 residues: CASSAYRVGGTEAFF. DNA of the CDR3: TGTGCCAGCAGTGCATACAGGGTGGGGGGGACTGAAGCTTTCTTT.

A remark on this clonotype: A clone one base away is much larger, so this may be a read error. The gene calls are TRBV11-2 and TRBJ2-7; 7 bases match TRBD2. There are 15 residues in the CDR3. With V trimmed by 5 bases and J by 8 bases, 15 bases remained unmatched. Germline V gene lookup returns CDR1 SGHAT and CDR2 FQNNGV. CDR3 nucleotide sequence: TGTGCCAGCAGCATAGGGGCGGGAGCTTGGTACAAGCAGTACTTC. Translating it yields CASSIGAGAWYKQYF.

CDR3 in amino acids: CASSYSTRQTNYGYTF. The CDR3 nucleotides read TGTGCCAGCAGTTACTCGACCAGACAGACTAACTATGGCTACACCTTC. The chain combines TRBV6-2 or TRBV6-3 with TRBJ1-2; possible D gene TRBD1, 5 bases. Germline CDR1 and CDR2: MNHEY and SVGEGT. The CDR3 runs 16 residues. With 0 bases removed from V and 0 bases from J, the gap between germline ends came to 11 bases.